The entry below gives a single T cell receptor beta chain sequence along with its context. The record originates from a study of technical replicates of blood from a handful of donors. The germline gives CDR1 SGHAT, CDR2 FQNNGV. V was clipped by 4 bases and J by 9 bases, with 7 bases between them. There are 11 residues in the CDR3. Only in-frame clones appear in the TCRdb table, and some are missing; sequencing was by immunoSEQ multiplex PCR. Seen here are about 63,000 clones, more than 85% observed once, and the top ten hold 5% to 5.5%. This TCR derives from a human donor in good health. Some clones in this sample may be carry-over from other donors' samples. The rearrangement joins TRBV11-2 to TRBJ2-1; D is unclear. Sequencing used PBMCs. The CDR3 nucleotides read TGTGCCAGCAGCTCAGGCCCTGAGCAGTTCTTC. This codes for CASSSGPEQFF.